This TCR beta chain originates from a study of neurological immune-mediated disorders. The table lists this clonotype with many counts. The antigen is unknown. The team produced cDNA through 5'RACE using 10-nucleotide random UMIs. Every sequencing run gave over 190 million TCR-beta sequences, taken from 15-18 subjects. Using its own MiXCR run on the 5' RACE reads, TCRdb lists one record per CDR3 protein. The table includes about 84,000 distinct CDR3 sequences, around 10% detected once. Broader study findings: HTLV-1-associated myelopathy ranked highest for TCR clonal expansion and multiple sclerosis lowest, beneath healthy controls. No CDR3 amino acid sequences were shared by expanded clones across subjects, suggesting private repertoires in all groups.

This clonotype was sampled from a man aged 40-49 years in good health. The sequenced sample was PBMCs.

The CDR3 bases are TGTGCCAGCAGCTTAGTCGCGGGACAGGGGTCCCCCTACGAGCAGTACTTC. Translation: CASSLVAGQGSPYEQYF. The chain couples TRBV7-9 to TRBJ2-7; 10 bases match TRBD1. The CDR3 consists of 17 residues. Per germline, CDR1 SEHNR and CDR2 FQNEAQ (reference sequence). Trimming at V came to 1 base and at J to 2 bases, leaving 8 bases not matched to a gene.